Shown below are 19 T cell receptor beta chains from a single sample sequenced in a study of T cells in tuberculosis. Specified time point: new active TB diagnosis, blood taken before or within 7 days of starting treatment. Assay: immunoSEQ multiplex PCR; the TCRdb copy retains only in-frame clones and omits some. In the table there are tens of thousands of clones, about 85% of which are singletons. The source was PBMCs, collected at tuberculosis diagnosis. The source of these receptors is an adult with tuberculosis.

The V gene is TRBV4-1, the J gene TRBJ2-3, with 8 bases identical to TRBD1. This CDR3 has 16 amino acids. Germline trimming cut 4 bases from V and 3 bases from J; bases unmatched to any gene: 9. CDR1 is MGHRA, CDR2 YSYEKL, per germline. CDR3 nucleotide sequence: TGCGCCAGCAGCCCCAACGACAGGGGTGGGACAGATACGCAGTATTTT. Its protein product is CASSPNDRGGTDTQYF.

The rearrangement links TRBV9 to TRBJ2-7; no reliable D call. This CDR3 contains 15 residues. The germline V gene encodes CDR1 SGDLS and CDR2 YYNGEE. Trimming took 0 bases from V and 0 from J, leaving 10 bases between them. The CDR3 loop is CASSVEPKPSYEQYF. DNA for the CDR3: TGTGCCAGCAGCGTAGAACCGAAGCCCTCCTACGAGCAGTACTTC.

The gene calls are TRBV28 and TRBJ2-7, with D possibly being TRBD2 (5 bases). Deletions cut 4 bases from V and 6 bases from J, with 10 bases between. The CDR3 length is 12 residues. Germline assignment: CDR1 MDHEN and CDR2 SYDVKM. The CDR3 loop reads CASSWVRAEQYF. DNA of the CDR3: TGTGCCAGCAGTTGGGTGCGGGCCGAGCAGTACTTC.

J is TRBJ2-2 and V is TRBV29-1; D unclear. Germline lookup yields CDR1 SQVTM and CDR2 ANQGSEA. The length of the CDR3 is 14 residues. With 6 bases removed from V and 0 bases from J, the gap between germline ends came to 11 bases. CDR3: CSVLPTANTGELFF. As DNA, the CDR3 is TGCAGCGTCCTTCCCACAGCGAACACCGGGGAGCTGTTTTTT.

The CDR3 DNA sequence: TGTGCCAGCAGCAGGCGGGGGGGGCCTCTACTACACGAGCAGTACTTC. Translation gives CASSRRGGPLLHEQYF. The chain uses TRBV14 and TRBJ2-7, with TRBD2 matching over 9 bases. With V trimmed by 5 bases and J by 5 bases, 13 bases remained unmatched. The CDR3 extends over 16 amino acids. The germline gives CDR1 SGHDN, CDR2 FVKESK.

The rearrangement uses TRBV10-2 and TRBJ2-7, with TRBD2 matching over 11 bases. CDR1 is WSHSY, CDR2 SAAADI, per germline. V trimming: 5 bases; J trimming: 4 bases; junction bases outside the gene matches: 1. The CDR3 has 13 residues. CDR3 coding DNA: TGCGCCAGCAGTACTAGCGGGAGTTACGAGCAGTACTTC. The encoded protein is CASSTSGSYEQYF.

CDR3 loop: CASSARAGMDGYTF. The CDR3 coding sequence is TGTGCCAGCAGTGCTAGAGCAGGGATGGACGGCTACACCTTC. V and J are TRBV2 and TRBJ1-2; D is possibly TRBD1 (5 bases). Per the germline V gene, CDR1 is SNHLY and CDR2 is FYNNEI. CDR3 length: 14 amino acids. Trimming pared 4 bases from V and 8 bases from J, leaving 17 bases between.

The chain combines TRBV29-1 with TRBJ1-1; TRBD1 matches 7 bases. Germline CDR1 reads SQVTM; CDR2 reads ANQGSEA. This CDR3 is built from 13 residues. V lost 4 bases and J lost 4; bases outside the gene matches: 6. As DNA, the CDR3 is TGCAGCGTTGGCTGGTCAGGGGGCACTGAAGCTTTCTTT. Protein: CSVGWSGGTEAFF.

V and J are TRBV28 and TRBJ1-3; D possibly corresponds to TRBD1 (6 bases). Looked up from germline, CDR1 is MDHEN and CDR2 is SYDVKM. The CDR3 loop spans 15 amino acids. Trimming stripped 5 bases from V and 4 bases from J, with 15 bases between. The CDR3 bases are TGTGCCAGCAGTCTTGATGGGACAAGGGGAAACACCATATATTTT. It yields the protein CASSLDGTRGNTIYF. Based on the CDR3 plus reference TRBV28 and TRBJ1-3, the full variable domain is DVKVTQSSRYLVKRTGEKVFLECVQDMDHENMFWYRQDPGLGLRLIYFSYDVKMKEKGDIPEGYSVSREKKERFSLILESASTNQTSMYLCASSLDGTRGNTIYFGEGSWLTVV.

The V and J genes are TRBV5-4 and TRBJ1-1; 10 nucleotides agree with TRBD1. CDR1 is SGHNT, CDR2 YYREEE, per germline (reference sequence). V trimming: 2 bases; J trimming: 6 bases; junction bases outside the gene matches: 4. This CDR3 has 14 residues. The CDR3 reads CASSFDRGQAEAFF. The CDR3 coding sequence is TGTGCCAGCAGCTTTGACAGGGGGCAGGCTGAAGCTTTCTTT.

The V gene is TRBV7-2, the J gene TRBJ2-1; 7 bases align to TRBD2. CDR1 is SGHTA and CDR2 is FQGNSA in the germline V gene. The V gene end was trimmed by 2 bases and the J gene end by 9 bases; junction bases not matched to a gene: 4. The CDR3 spans 13 residues. The CDR3: CASSLSSSGEQFF. The CDR3 DNA sequence: TGTGCCAGCAGCTTAAGTTCTAGCGGTGAGCAGTTCTTC.

This sequence joins TRBV6-4 and TRBJ2-3, with 8 bases identical to TRBD1. In germline, CDR1 is MRHNA, CDR2 SNTAGT. The CDR3 sequence is 16 residues long. After removal of 6 bases from V and 5 bases from J, the junction contained 13 bases not matched to a gene. CDR3 sequence reads: CASSHFTTGALDTQYF. The DNA of the CDR3 is TGTGCCAGCAGCCATTTTACGACAGGGGCACTAGATACGCAGTATTTT.

This clone was counted once. This chain links TRBV7-2 with TRBJ1-2; D perhaps matches TRBD1 (6 bases). Germline lookup yields CDR1 SGHTA and CDR2 FQGNSA. The CDR3 sequence is 13 residues long. Trimming cost V 5 bases and J 7 bases, with 14 bases left between them. The CDR3 sequence: CASSLIQGSGYTF. The CDR3 DNA reads TGTGCCAGCAGCCTAATACAGGGATCTGGCTACACCTTC.

J is TRBJ1-2 and V is TRBV2, with a possible D match to TRBD1 (5 bases). The germline V and J ends were trimmed by 4 bases and 3 bases, with 9 bases remaining between them. Germline V gene lookup returns CDR1 SNHLY and CDR2 FYNNEI. This CDR3 contains 13 residues. CDR3 protein: CASSGGEDYGYTF. CDR3 nucleotides: TGTGCCAGCAGTGGGGGGGAGGACTATGGCTACACCTTC.

The V call is TRBV15, the J call TRBJ1-5, with TRBD1 as a possible D gene (6 bases). Germline CDR1 and CDR2: LNHNV and YYDKDF (reference sequence). The CDR3 runs 16 residues. V gave up 2 bases and J gave up 3 bases, with 14 bases separating them. CDR3 amino acids: CATSRNQGIANQPQHF. For the CDR3, the DNA is TGTGCCACCAGCAGAAACCAGGGGATAGCCAATCAGCCCCAGCATTTT. Complete variable domain (other parts from reference TRBV15 and TRBJ1-5): DAMVIQNPRYQVTQFGKPVTLSCSQTLNHNVMYWYQQKSSQAPKLLFHYYDKDFNNEADTPDNFQSRRPNTSFCFLDIRSPGLGDTAMYLCATSRNQGIANQPQHFGDGTRLSIL.

The gene calls are TRBV28 and TRBJ1-5; D is ambiguous. Germline V gene lookup returns CDR1 MDHEN and CDR2 SYDVKM. Trimming shortened V by 7 bases and J by 4 bases, and 14 bases separated the two germline ends. This CDR3 comprises 14 residues. The CDR3 protein is CASTPAVGNQPQHF. The DNA of the CDR3 is TGTGCCAGCACCCCGGCGGTAGGAAATCAGCCCCAGCATTTT.

V and J are TRBV27 and TRBJ1-6; no reliable D call. There are 15 residues in the CDR3. Trimming removed 2 bases from V and 4 bases from J, with 9 bases in between. Per germline, CDR1 MNHEY and CDR2 SMNVEV (reference sequence). CDR3 DNA: TGTGCCAGCAGTTTACCCCTACAGTATAATTCACCCCTCCACTTT. This gives the protein CASSLPLQYNSPLHF.

The chain joins TRBV21-1 to TRBJ1-6; TRBD1, the D gene given by the table, was not confirmed from the DNA. TRBV21-1 is an annotated pseudogene. This CDR3 spans 15 amino acids. This chain's CDR3 is CASSAPDRGGSPLHF. As DNA, the CDR3 is TGTGCCAGCAGCGCCCCGGACAGGGGAGGGTCACCCCTCCACTTT.

The genes are TRBV7-2 and TRBJ2-1, with 8 bases identical to TRBD2. The CDR3 has 16 amino acids. Germline V gives CDR1 SGHTA, CDR2 FQGNSA. The V gene end was trimmed by 2 bases and the J gene end by 2 bases; junction bases not matched to a gene: 5. As DNA, the CDR3 is TGTGCCAGCAGCTTACCCGGGACTAGAGCCTACAATGAGCAGTTCTTC. Translating it yields CASSLPGTRAYNEQFF.